These 27 T cell receptor beta chains originate from one sample sequenced in a study of OX40 agonist ivuxolimab in advanced cancers. Sequencing used immunoSEQ multiplex PCR; TCRdb keeps in-frame clones, though not all of them. The data show more than 45,000 clones, roughly nine tenths seen once. The source was CD4+ or CD8+ T cells sorted from blood, collected in a trial of the OX40 agonist ivuxolimab. The source of these receptors is an adult with an advanced solid tumor such as melanoma, head and neck, liver or kidney cancer.

The chain couples TRBV7-9 to TRBJ2-1; 8 bases agree with TRBD1. J gave up 9 bases and V 11 bases, and 6 bases lay outside the gene matches. CDR1 SEHNR and CDR2 FQNEAQ come from the germline V gene (reference sequence). There are 11 residues in the CDR3. The chain's CDR3 is CASGQGREQFF. CDR3 DNA: TGTGCCTCCGGACAGGGTCGTGAGCAGTTCTTC.

V gene TRBV7-8 combines with J gene TRBJ2-3, with D perhaps given as TRBD1 or TRBD2 (5 bases each). The germline V and J ends were trimmed by 4 bases and 2 bases, with 22 bases remaining between them. CDR3 length: 18 residues. CDR1 SGHVS and CDR2 FQNEAQ come from the germline V gene. The CDR3 DNA reads as TGTGCCAGCAGCTCCGAGCACGGGGCCGTTCGGTACACAGATACGCAGTATTTT. Amino acid sequence: CASSSEHGAVRYTDTQYF.

This rearrangement joins TRBV7-2 to TRBJ2-1; D unclear. The germline gives CDR1 SGHTA, CDR2 FQGNSA. CDR3 length: 14 residues. The V gene lost 1 base and the J gene lost 4 bases, with 8 bases spanning the gap. This CDR3 is CASSLGLSYNEQFF. DNA of the CDR3: TGTGCCAGCAGCTTAGGCCTTTCTTACAATGAGCAGTTCTTC.

The chain employs TRBV27 and TRBJ1-1; no clear D gene. CDR1 and CDR2 from the germline V gene are MNHEY and SMNVEV (reference sequence). The ends were cut back, 0 bases at V and 2 bases at J, with 7 bases in the middle. The CDR3 spans 14 residues. This CDR3 reads CASSLSWFNTEAFF. DNA for the CDR3: TGTGCCAGCAGTTTATCTTGGTTTAACACTGAAGCTTTCTTT.

The table lists this clone with a count of one. This rearrangement joins TRBV5-1 to TRBJ2-1, with TRBD2 identical over 7 bases. The germline V gene encodes CDR1 SGHRS and CDR2 YFSETQ. J gave up 6 bases and V 0 bases, and 3 bases lay outside the gene matches. The CDR3 length is 14 residues. CDR3 sequence (DNA): TGCGCCAGCAGCTTGGGACTAGCCGTCAATGAGCAGTTCTTC. It yields the protein CASSLGLAVNEQFF.

The rearrangement joins TRBV7-2 to TRBJ2-5, with D possibly matching TRBD2 (5 bases). V lost 2 bases and J 5 bases, leaving 12 bases between the germline ends. The germline gives CDR1 SGHTA, CDR2 FQGNSA. CDR3 length equals 14 residues. The CDR3 reads CASSLLWRPETQYF. CDR3 in DNA: TGTGCCAGCAGCTTACTTTGGAGGCCGGAGACCCAGTACTTC.

The chain carries TRBV25-1 and TRBJ2-5; no firm D call. In germline, CDR1 is MGHDK, CDR2 SYGVNS. CDR3 size: 10 residues. With 6 bases removed from V and 5 bases from J, the gap between germline ends came to 4 bases. The DNA of the CDR3 is TGTGCCAGCAGGGGGGAGACCCAGTACTTC. This encodes CASRGETQYF.

This chain connects TRBV6-5 to TRBJ1-4; tentative D call: TRBD1 (5 bases). This CDR3 region has 13 residues. Germline loops: CDR1 MNHEY, CDR2 SVGAGI. Trimming removed 8 bases from V and 10 bases from J, with 17 bases in between. The CDR3 bases are TGTGCCAGCGGGACGGGACCAAGTGGAAAACTGTTTTTT. Translating it yields CASGTGPSGKLFF.

The V gene is TRBV6-1, the J gene TRBJ1-3; D unresolved. The CDR3 covers 15 residues. Trimming took off 2 bases at V and 0 bases at J, with 8 bases between the two ends. Germline V lookup: CDR1 MNHNS, CDR2 SASEGT. The CDR3: CASSEWVSSGNTIYF. CDR3 DNA: TGTGCCAGCAGTGAATGGGTTAGCTCTGGAAACACCATATATTTT.

The chain uses TRBV19 and TRBJ1-2, with TRBD1 matching 8 bases. CDR3 size: 15 residues. V was pared by 8 bases and J by 3 bases, with 11 bases of the junction left unmatched. Germline assignment: CDR1 LNHDA and CDR2 SQIVND (reference sequence). The CDR3 sequence: CASGFWQGAYYGYTF. The CDR3 DNA reads TGTGCCAGTGGGTTTTGGCAGGGGGCGTACTATGGCTACACCTTC.

V gene TRBV7-3 combines with J gene TRBJ2-1, with 11 bases identical to TRBD2. The V and J ends lost 0 bases and 5 bases, in that order; junction bases with no gene match: 9. The length of the CDR3 is 18 residues. Germline V gene lookup returns CDR1 SGHTA and CDR2 FQGTGA. CDR3 nucleotides: TGTGCCAGCAGCTTAACCGGTGTTAGCGGGAGGGTGAACAATGAGCAGTTCTTC. Its translation is CASSLTGVSGRVNNEQFF.

The rearrangement uses TRBV19 and TRBJ1-2; no reliable D call. Germline V gene lookup returns CDR1 LNHDA and CDR2 SQIVND (reference sequence). V was clipped by 5 bases and J by 1 base, with 5 bases between them. The CDR3 is 12 amino acids. In DNA form, the CDR3 reads TGTGCCAGTAGTGAGGATAACTATGGCTACACCTTC. Protein sequence: CASSEDNYGYTF.

J is TRBJ2-7 and V is TRBV10-3, with TRBD2 matching over 8 bases. The J segment lost 5 bases and the V segment lost 4 bases, leaving 13 bases of the junction unmatched. The CDR3 extends over 16 amino acids. Germline loops: CDR1 ENHRY, CDR2 SYGVKD. The CDR3 region has the DNA TGTGCCATCAGTGCCCCCCAAGCGGGAGTTAAAAACGAGCAGTACTTC. Protein product: CAISAPQAGVKNEQYF.

The chain employs TRBV2 and TRBJ1-5, with unresolved D. The V end lost 2 bases, the J end lost 0 bases, and 11 bases lay between the germline ends. Per germline, CDR1 SNHLY and CDR2 FYNNEI. This CDR3 has 16 residues. CDR3 loop: CASSEFGIYSNQPQHF. DNA for the CDR3: TGTGCCAGCAGTGAATTTGGAATCTATAGCAATCAGCCCCAGCATTTT.

V gene TRBV30 combines with J gene TRBJ2-1; TRBD2 is a possible D gene (6 bases). CDR1 is GTSNPN, CDR2 SVGIG, per germline (reference sequence). V dropped 2 bases and J dropped 5 bases, with 22 bases sitting between them. CDR3 length: 17 amino acids. The CDR3 nucleotides are TGTGCCTGGAGTAGGGCGGGACGGCCCTTGCTTAACAATGAGCAGTTCTTC. It yields the protein CAWSRAGRPLLNNEQFF.

The gene calls are TRBV5-4 and TRBJ2-7, with TRBD2 matching over 11 bases. The CDR3 is 16 residues long. Losses at the gene ends were 0 bases for V and 2 bases for J; bases not matched to a gene: 4. Germline V gene sequence: CDR1 SGHNT, CDR2 YYREEE (reference sequence). The CDR3 spells CASSLGGLAAAYEQYV. CDR3 coding DNA: TGTGCCAGCAGCTTGGGGGGACTAGCGGCCGCCTACGAGCAGTACGTC.

The chain recombines TRBV5-6 with TRBJ2-1; 11 bases map to TRBD2. Looked up from germline, CDR1 is SGHDT and CDR2 is YYEEEE. Unmatched junction bases numbered 4, after V lost 2 bases and J lost 9 bases. The CDR3 has 14 residues. The CDR3 DNA follows: TGTGCCAGCAGCTTCGTCCTAGCGGGAGGTGAGCAGTTCTTC. The encoded protein is CASSFVLAGGEQFF.

The CDR3 nucleotides read TGTGCCAGCAGTTCTGGACTGAACACCGGGGAGCTGTTTTTT. It yields the protein CASSSGLNTGELFF. The chain is built from TRBV5-6 and TRBJ2-2; maybe TRBD2 (5 bases). Trimming took 5 bases from V and 1 from J, leaving 9 bases between them. Germline loops: CDR1 SGHDT, CDR2 YYEEEE. This CDR3 region has 14 residues.

This chain connects TRBV6-5 to TRBJ2-3, with D possibly being TRBD2 (6 bases). Germline values: CDR1 MNHEY, CDR2 SVGAGI. The length of the CDR3 is 13 residues. V was cut by 6 bases and J by 6 bases, with 13 bases left in between. The CDR3 coding sequence is TGTGCCAGCAGCAAGGGACTCCAGGATACGCAGTATTTT. Its protein product is CASSKGLQDTQYF.

The chain recombines TRBV28 with TRBJ2-7; D tentatively reads TRBD1 or TRBD2 (5 bases each). Germline CDR1 is MDHEN and CDR2 is SYDVKM. The CDR3 totals 14 residues. V was shortened by 6 bases and J by 6 bases, with 18 bases between the two germline ends. The CDR3 sequence is CASSFGTGLSEQYF. Here the CDR3 DNA reads TGTGCCAGCAGCTTTGGGACGGGGCTCTCCGAGCAGTACTTC.

This clone was seen a handful of times. V is TRBV28 and J is TRBJ1-1; D unresolved. The V and J ends lost 3 bases and 0 bases respectively, with 8 bases between them. Germline CDR1 and CDR2: MDHEN and SYDVKM. This CDR3 has 14 amino acids. The CDR3 DNA follows: TGTGCCAGCAGTTTCCCAGTTCTGAACACTGAAGCTTTCTTT. Encoded protein: CASSFPVLNTEAFF.

The chain is built from TRBV27 and TRBJ2-7; D may be TRBD1 (5 bases). Trimming took off 2 bases at V and 7 bases at J, with 15 bases between the two ends. Per the germline V gene, CDR1 is MNHEY and CDR2 is SMNVEV (reference sequence). The CDR3 length is 14 residues. CDR3 region: CASSLTRRAKEQYV. The CDR3 nucleotides read TGTGCCAGCAGTTTAACCCGCAGGGCGAAGGAGCAGTACGTC.

The chain employs TRBV27 and TRBJ2-7; 8 positions agree with TRBD1. Germline assignment: CDR1 MNHEY and CDR2 SMNVEV (reference sequence). With V trimmed by 6 bases and J by 1 base, 5 bases remained unmatched. This CDR3 contains 14 residues. This CDR3 is CASRPGQESYEQYF. DNA of the CDR3: TGTGCCAGCAGACCGGGACAGGAGTCCTACGAGCAGTACTTC.

This clone has more than one count but fewer than ten. This chain links TRBV6-1 with TRBJ2-2; the D is unclear. The CDR3 is made up of 11 amino acids. V lost 8 bases to trimming and J lost 8 bases, with 9 bases between them. Germline V gene data show CDR1 as MNHNS and CDR2 as SASEGT. CDR3 region: CASVGTGELFF. CDR3 sequence (DNA): TGTGCCAGCGTCGGAACAGGGGAGCTGTTTTTT.

This sequence joins TRBV11-1 and TRBJ2-1; 7 bases are shared with TRBD2. This CDR3 has 16 amino acids. Trimming cost V 4 bases and J 3 bases; bases outside gene matches: 9. Germline CDR1 SGHAT, CDR2 FQDESV (reference sequence). CDR3 in amino acids: CASSSVHLAVYNEQFF. CDR3 nucleotide sequence: TGTGCCAGCAGCTCAGTACACCTAGCGGTCTACAATGAGCAGTTCTTC.

The chain has TRBV28 and TRBJ2-3; D is unresolved. The CDR3 consists of 14 residues. Trimming took off 2 bases at V and 0 bases at J, with 6 bases between the two ends. Germline V gene lookup returns CDR1 MDHEN and CDR2 SYDVKM. The chain's CDR3 is CASSLSVSTDTQYF. The CDR3 region has the DNA TGTGCCAGCAGTTTAAGCGTCAGCACAGATACGCAGTATTTT.

This chain connects TRBV6-1 to TRBJ2-7, with 7 positions matching TRBD1. The trim removed 6 bases at V and 3 bases at J, leaving 2 bases unmatched. CDR3 length equals 12 residues. Germline CDR1 reads MNHNS; CDR2 reads SASEGT. CDR3 sequence (DNA): TGTGCCAGCAGGGGGGACAGCTACGAGCAGTACTTC. This translates into CASRGDSYEQYF.